This is a list of T cell receptor beta chains from one sample in a study of post-analysis software for immune sequencing data. Via MiXCR, TCRdb re-called the PCR reads, giving one row per CDR3 protein. The table records 820,000 or so distinct CDR3 sequences, around 53% of them present only once. The specimen sequenced was blood. The origin of the receptors is a girl under 18 with multiple sclerosis. The CDR3 runs from the conserved cysteine through the conserved F or W. Each record gives: D gene, V gene, CDR3 protein. D genes are given only for firm matches.

>NA|TRBV5-6
CASSRQAADEQYF
>TRBD1|TRBV29-1
CSVDRGRLNGQFF
>NA|TRBV3-1
CASSLRIRGTQYF
>NA|TRBV11-3
CASSPTGPTYNEQFF
>NA|TRBV4-1
CASSHTQNIQYF
>TRBD2|TRBV7-4
CTSSITSGTQEETQYF
>TRBD2|TRBV20-1
CSAQQRGERFF
>TRBD1|TRBV7-6
CASSLASPTGAQTYEQYF
>NA|TRBV6-1
CASSEAQWAPQETQYF
>TRBD1|TRBV7-2
CASSLVGSGQGFYEQYF
>NA|TRBV7-3
CASSARLGGYTF
>TRBD1|TRBV7-2
CASSLARGRQETQYF
>NA|TRBV20-1
CSARGGGGGQQETQYF
>NA|TRBV6-6
CASSYSFPGLLRPEAFF
>TRBD2|TRBV6-1
CASRAAGADTGELFF
>NA|TRBV5-1
CASTPAGHGTDTQYF
>TRBD1|TRBV6-6
CASSPGQGISSYEQYF
>NA|TRBV7-3
CASSLRAHQETQYF
>NA|TRBV27
CASSAGSYNEQFF
>NA|TRBV12-3/TRBV12-4
CASSLTLAVSYNEQFF
>TRBD1|TRBV18
CASSSSGTGGRGYTF
>TRBD1|TRBV5-1
CASSIGQGRWYNEQFF
>NA|TRBV7-9
CASSPGHGGANVLTF
>NA|TRBV24-1
CATRDLDGETQYF
>NA|TRBV12-3/TRBV12-4
CASSRDGPYEQYF
>NA|TRBV6-5
CASSYLSGNEQFF
>TRBD1|TRBV5-1
CASSLYGTGSGEQYF
>TRBD2|TRBV6-5
CASSYSIFGGDTGELFF
>NA|TRBV20-1
CSASSLSTTNEKLFF
>TRBD2|TRBV12-3/TRBV12-4
CASSFSGSRRGEQFF
>NA|TRBV3-1
CASRSGEQYF
>TRBD1|TRBV7-9
CASSFVPGQGGRLQTQYF
>TRBD2|TRBV20-1
CSATTSGSLTDTQYF
>NA|TRBV7-9
CASSLVSFGTAYEQYF
>NA|TRBV20-1
CSARDRGWRGGMSSYNEQFF
>TRBD2|TRBV6-1
CASSGGLLAGTQETQYF
>NA|TRBV25-1
CASSEVPNSYEQYF
>TRBD1|TRBV29-1
CSVARIVTGGGEQYF
>NA|TRBV7-9
CASSLNPGSYGYTF
>NA|TRBV4-1
CASSQVRGAETQYF
>NA|TRBV6-5
CASSYSFGLGARVNEQFF
>TRBD2|TRBV9
CASSVGSGGATDTQYF
>TRBD1|TRBV6-5
CASSPRTGGRTQYF
>TRBD2|TRBV9
CASSAPSSGGAGTDTQYF
>TRBD2|TRBV18
CASSQQRTSGVAFYSYNEQFF
>NA|TRBV7-9
CASSLLMTGPPFSGANVLTF
>NA|TRBV12-3/TRBV12-4
CATRSGFTDTQYF
>TRBD2|TRBV7-2
CASSPGTLAGEQFF
>TRBD2|TRBV9
CASSVGPASGRITDTQYF
>TRBD2|TRBV10-3
CAISPKLAGAEQFF